This record concerns one TCR beta chain sequence. The antigen is undetermined. The data were obtained in a study of T cells in Graves' hyperthyroidism and ophthalmopathy. There were TCR beta CDR3 regions amplified from RNA transcripts. The TCR CDR3 was amplified in a first-round RT-PCR using the HTBI primer set. TCRdb independently ran MiXCR on the multiplex PCR reads; one entry per CDR3 protein. Of 350,000 or so distinct CDR3 sequences in the sample, roughly 18% were seen once. V was cut by 5 bases and J by 1 base, with 15 bases left in between. Germline CDR1 and CDR2: SGHRS and YFSETQ. The CDR3 extends over 15 amino acids. Diagnosis of hyperthyroidism was new in patients aged 18 to 65, and its duration was under 2 months. Study-wide results and caveats: The model anticipated ophthalmopathy a median approximately 6.7 months pre-onset. Most thyroid-expanded clonotypes above 0.001 were also found in blood.

This receptor was identified in a woman aged 45 to 65 with Graves' hyperthyroidism. The sequenced sample was blood. The chain carries TRBV5-1 and TRBJ1-1; no reliable D call. The CDR3 loop is CASRPDRPSNTEAFF. The CDR3 DNA follows: TGCGCCAGCAGACCGGACCGACCGTCGAACACTGAAGCTTTCTTT.